The TCR beta chain under discussion was sequenced for a study of T cells in Graves' hyperthyroidism and ophthalmopathy. General study points: Ophthalmopathy and stable hyperthyroidism were told apart by a 13 V-J model.

From RNA transcripts, TCR beta CDR3 regions were amplified. First-round RT-PCR of the TCR CDR3 relied on the HTBI primer set. MiXCR, run by TCRdb on the multiplex PCR reads, gives a single entry per CDR3 protein. Altogether about 400,000 distinct CDR3 sequences are present, 15% to 19% being singletons, with the ten largest covering less than 15%. In germline, CDR1 is SGHRS, CDR2 YFSETQ. The CDR3 extends over 17 amino acids. V was clipped by 2 bases and J by 4 bases, with 21 bases between them. This clonotype has at least ten counts. Its target is unknown. The origin of this receptor is a woman between 18 and 29 years old with Graves' hyperthyroidism. The material sequenced was blood. The chain employs TRBV5-1 and TRBJ1-1, with a weak D call TRBD1 (6 bases). CDR3 bases: TGCGCCAGCAGCTTCCGGGCGTCACAGGGCCAGGGCACTGAAGCTTTCTTT. Its translation: CASSFRASQGQGTEAFF.